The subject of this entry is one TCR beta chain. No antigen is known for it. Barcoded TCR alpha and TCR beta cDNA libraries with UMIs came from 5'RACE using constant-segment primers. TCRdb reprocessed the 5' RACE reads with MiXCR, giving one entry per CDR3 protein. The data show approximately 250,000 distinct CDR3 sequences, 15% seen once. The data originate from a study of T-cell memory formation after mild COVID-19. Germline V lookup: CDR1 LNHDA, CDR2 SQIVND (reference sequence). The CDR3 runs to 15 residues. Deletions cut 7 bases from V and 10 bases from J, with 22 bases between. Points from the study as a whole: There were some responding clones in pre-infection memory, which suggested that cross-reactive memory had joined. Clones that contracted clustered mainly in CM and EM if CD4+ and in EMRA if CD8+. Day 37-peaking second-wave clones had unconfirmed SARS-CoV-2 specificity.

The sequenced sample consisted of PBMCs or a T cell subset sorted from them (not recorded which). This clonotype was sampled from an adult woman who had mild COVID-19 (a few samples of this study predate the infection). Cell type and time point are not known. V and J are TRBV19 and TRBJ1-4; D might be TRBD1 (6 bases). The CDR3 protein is CASITTGHSPRKLFF. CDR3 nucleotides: TGTGCCAGTATTACTACGGGACATAGTCCCCGAAAACTGTTTTTT.